These 9 T cell receptor beta chains share one sample of origin, sequenced in a study of Graves' ophthalmopathy and Graves' hyperthyroidism. RNA transcripts provided the template for amplifying TCR beta CDR3 regions. Scientists carried out first-round RT-PCR using HTBI primers and then a second-round multiplex PCR. TCRdb redid the calling of the multiplex PCR reads with MiXCR, one entry per CDR3 protein. The table has 350,000 to 400,000 distinct CDR3 sequences, 15% seen once. Material for sequencing was peripheral blood. These receptors came from a woman between 18 and 29 years old with stable Graves' hyperthyroidism.

This clonotype has ten or more counts. The chain joins TRBV19 to TRBJ2-7, with 9 positions matching TRBD1. The CDR3 consists of 13 residues. After removal of 10 bases from V and 0 bases from J, the junction contained 4 bases not matched to a gene. Germline V lookup: CDR1 LNHDA, CDR2 SQIVND (reference sequence). The CDR3 region is CATSQGASYEQYF. The CDR3 DNA sequence: TGTGCCACCTCACAGGGGGCCTCCTACGAGCAGTACTTC.

The sample holds a few counts of this clonotype. This could be a read error, since a much larger clone is one nucleotide away. The rearrangement joins TRBV6-5 to TRBJ2-7, with 9 bases fitting TRBD2. The CDR3 is 16 residues long. Germline V gene sequence: CDR1 MNHEY, CDR2 SVGAGI. The CDR3 coding sequence is TGTGACAGCAGTTACTCGAAGTCTCTAGCGGGGTACGAGCAGTACTTC. This sequence encodes CDSSYSKSLAGYEQYF.

At least ten counts were recorded for this clonotype. The chain carries TRBV20-1 and TRBJ2-7; TRBD1 might be the D (5 bases). Germline CDR1 is DFQATT and CDR2 is SNEGSKA (reference sequence). The CDR3 contains 14 residues. V gave up 6 bases and J gave up 2 bases, with 17 bases separating them. The CDR3 sequence is CSAGAARAPYEQYF. The CDR3 DNA follows: TGCAGTGCCGGTGCTGCCAGGGCCCCCTACGAGCAGTACTTC.

This clonotype appeared many times. This rearrangement joins TRBV2 to TRBJ2-5, with TRBD2 matching over 7 bases. After removal of 4 bases from V and 5 bases from J, the junction contained 4 bases not matched to a gene. The CDR3 covers 13 residues. Germline V gives CDR1 SNHLY, CDR2 FYNNEI. The CDR3 here is CASSGEGRETQYF. Written as DNA, the CDR3 is TGTGCCAGCAGTGGGGAGGGTCGGGAGACCCAGTACTTC.

This clonotype occurred many times. The chain has TRBV12-3 or TRBV12-4 and TRBJ1-1; a weak D match, TRBD1 (5 bases). This CDR3 spans 14 amino acids. Trimming removed 6 bases from V and 2 bases from J, with 13 bases in between. CDR3 DNA sequence: TGTGCCAGCAGCCCGGGACGCGGAAACACTGAAGCTTTCTTT. Residues: CASSPGRGNTEAFF.

This clonotype was counted many times. The rearrangement links TRBV6-1 to TRBJ1-5; no definite D call. Germline values: CDR1 MNHNS, CDR2 SASEGT. Deletions cut 2 bases from V and 7 bases from J, with 12 bases between. This CDR3 contains 14 residues. This chain's CDR3 is CASSETSRSQPQHF. The CDR3 DNA reads TGTGCCAGCAGTGAAACGTCGCGGTCACAGCCCCAGCATTTT.

The rearrangement links TRBV6-2 or TRBV6-3 to TRBJ1-5; D unclear. V dropped 4 bases and J dropped 4 bases, with 8 bases sitting between them. CDR3 length equals 13 residues. Germline CDR1 and CDR2: MNHEY and SVGEGT. The CDR3 bases are TGTGCCAGCAGTTTTCCCCAAAATCAGCCCCAGCATTTT. Residues: CASSFPQNQPQHF.

This clonotype was counted many times. V is TRBV20-1 and J is TRBJ2-2; a weak D match, TRBD1 (5 bases). V was pared by 5 bases and J by 4 bases, with 8 bases between. Germline V lookup: CDR1 DFQATT, CDR2 SNEGSKA (reference sequence). The CDR3 length is 12 residues. The CDR3 coding sequence is TGCAGTGCTCTGGGGCGCACCGGGGAGCTGTTTTTT. Encoded protein: CSALGRTGELFF.

This clonotype has a count of ten or more. The chain combines TRBV6-1 with TRBJ1-2, with unresolved D. The V end lost 2 bases, the J end lost 5 bases, and 9 bases lay between the germline ends. This CDR3 has 13 amino acids. CDR1 is MNHNS and CDR2 is SASEGT in the germline V gene. CDR3 DNA sequence: TGTGCCAGCAGTGAATATTCCGGATATGGCTACACCTTC. Protein: CASSEYSGYGYTF.